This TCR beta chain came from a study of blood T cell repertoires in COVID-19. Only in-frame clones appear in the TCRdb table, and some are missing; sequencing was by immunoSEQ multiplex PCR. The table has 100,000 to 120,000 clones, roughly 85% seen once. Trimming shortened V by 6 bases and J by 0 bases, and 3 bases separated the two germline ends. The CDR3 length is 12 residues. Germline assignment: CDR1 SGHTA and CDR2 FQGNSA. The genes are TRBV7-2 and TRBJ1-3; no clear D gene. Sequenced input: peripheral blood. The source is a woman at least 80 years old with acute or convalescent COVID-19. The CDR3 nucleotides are TGTGCCAGCAGTCACTCTGGAAACACCATATATTTT. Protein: CASSHSGNTIYF.